This T cell receptor beta chain was retrieved from a study of blood T cell repertoires in COVID-19. Study summary: The origin of the acute and convalescent COVID-19 samples was the United States, Italy and Spain.

Per the original data handling: How many nucleated cells were present was estimated from reference gene primer amplification. The table came from immunoSEQ multiplex PCR; TCRdb's copy has only in-frame clones and leaves some out. The V and J calls and the clone size are those of that table, but D and trimming were determined from the DNA. The sample has fewer than 30,000 clones; roughly 84% are singletons. The CDR3 covers 13 residues. V lost 5 bases and J lost 3, with 8 bases in between. Germline CDR1 and CDR2: SGHAT and FQNNGV. The origin of this receptor is a man over 45 with active COVID-19. Sequenced: peripheral blood. The chain joins TRBV11-2 to TRBJ1-3; D is uncertain. The CDR3 DNA reads as TGTGCCAGCAGCCTGGCTTTTGGAAACACCATATATTTT. It yields the protein CASSLAFGNTIYF.